This TCR beta chain was retrieved from a study of cytomegalovirus exposure and HLA in healthy donors. Study-wide results and limits: The later analysis indicated that the majority of CMV-associated TCR beta chains appeared HLA-restricted. More clonal expansion characterized HLA-associated TCR beta chains than equally common others in a later analysis. The investigators catalogued 150 to 200 TCR beta chains as cytomegalovirus-associated.

With 60 Vbeta and 13 Jbeta primers, the PCR was carried out. Produced via immunoSEQ multiplex PCR; TCRdb's table is partial and in-frame only. The repertoire holds under 200,000 clones, with 65% to 90% as singletons. On this clone: Antigen unknown.

CDR1 and CDR2 (germline): MNHEY, SMNVEV (reference sequence). V lost 8 bases, J lost 1 base, and 8 bases lay in between. This CDR3 is built from 12 residues. This receptor was taken from a woman between 25 and 40 years old in good health and CMV-seronegative. This chain connects TRBV27 to TRBJ1-1; D is perhaps TRBD1 (6 bases). Specimen: PBMCs. In DNA form, the CDR3 reads TGTGCCAGCGGCAGGGGGAACACTGAAGCTTTCTTT. It yields the protein CASGRGNTEAFF.